This TCR beta chain is drawn from a study of early T cells in non-severe SARS-CoV-2 infection. This clonotype was seen a few times. The CDR3 runs to 16 residues. Germline-derived CDR1 and CDR2 are SQVTM and ANQGSEA. Trimming took 6 bases from V and 0 from J; bases not matched to a gene: 9. TCRdb reanalysed the 5' RACE reads using MiXCR and keeps one entry per CDR3 protein. Here the sample spans 75,000 to 100,000 distinct CDR3 sequences, about 15% being singletons. The sample consisted of whole blood. The clonotype originates from an adult who was a healthcare worker with PCR-confirmed SARS-CoV-2 infection or an uninfected control (not recorded which). V is TRBV29-1 and J is TRBJ2-2; 8 bases are shared with TRBD2. CDR3 residues: CSVPASSGTNTGELFF. CDR3 coding DNA: TGCAGCGTCCCCGCGAGTAGCGGGACGAACACCGGGGAGCTGTTTTTT.